Below are 27 T cell receptor beta chains sequenced from a single sample in a study of blood T cell repertoires in COVID-19. This table comes from immunoSEQ multiplex PCR, and its TCRdb copy is limited to in-frame clones, with some not included. The sample records some 99,000 clones, about 90% being singletons. Sequencing used peripheral blood. All receptors come from a human donor with COVID-19, enrolled during active disease. The donor label of this sample is uncertain.

This clone has only one observation. The gene calls are TRBV6-5 and TRBJ1-4; D is possibly TRBD1 (5 bases). CDR1 is MNHEY, CDR2 SVGAGI, per germline. The CDR3 covers 13 residues. Deletions cut 0 bases from V and 8 bases from J, with 7 bases between. The CDR3 spells CASSYSQGEKLFF. CDR3 bases: TGTGCCAGCAGTTACTCGCAGGGAGAAAAACTGTTTTTT.

The chain couples TRBV19 to TRBJ2-1, with 9 bases fitting TRBD2. V lost 6 bases to trimming and J lost 2 bases; unmatched junction nucleotides: 8. The CDR3 totals 16 residues. Germline V lookup: CDR1 LNHDA, CDR2 SQIVND (reference sequence). This CDR3 reads CASSTRGGGAYNEQFF. In DNA, the CDR3 is TGTGCCAGTAGCACTAGAGGCGGGGGGGCCTACAATGAGCAGTTCTTC.

The V gene is TRBV5-4, the J gene TRBJ2-7, with 9 bases lining up with TRBD2. The length of the CDR3 is 14 residues. The J segment lost 6 bases and the V segment lost 3 bases, leaving 7 bases of the junction unmatched. Germline V lookup: CDR1 SGHNT, CDR2 YYREEE (reference sequence). CDR3 residues: CASSSGTSPFEQYF. The CDR3 coding sequence is TGTGCCAGCAGCTCCGGGACTAGCCCCTTCGAGCAGTACTTC.

This CDR3 is CAISESSGLSNTGELFF. The CDR3 DNA sequence: TGTGCCATCAGTGAGTCGTCGGGTCTCTCGAACACCGGGGAGCTGTTTTTT. The chain employs TRBV10-3 and TRBJ2-2; no reliable D call. V was clipped by 0 bases and J by 0 bases, with 11 bases between them. This CDR3 has 17 amino acids. CDR1 and CDR2 from the germline V gene are ENHRY and SYGVKD.

The chain recombines TRBV11-2 with TRBJ2-1; 11 bases match TRBD2. J gave up 12 bases and V 5 bases, and 12 bases lay outside the gene matches. Germline CDR1 SGHAT, CDR2 FQNNGV. The CDR3 has 15 residues. The CDR3 DNA follows: TGTGCCAGCAGCCCCACTAGCGGGGGTACCTCTGGGCAGTTCTTC. Its translation is CASSPTSGGTSGQFF.

In this sample, this clone turned up once. The chain is built from TRBV3-1 (or the pseudogene TRBV3-2) and TRBJ2-5, with TRBD1 matching over 9 bases. Germline CDR1 and CDR2: LGHDT and YNNKEL (reference sequence). The CDR3 runs to 14 residues. V shed 0 bases, J shed 4 bases, and the junction held 0 bases outside the gene matches. The CDR3 DNA reads as TGTGCCAGCAGCCAAGAGGGACAGGGAGAGACCCAGTACTTC. Protein sequence: CASSQEGQGETQYF.

The table lists this clone with a few counts. The chain has TRBV28 and TRBJ1-6, with a possible D match to TRBD1 (5 bases). This CDR3 region has 12 residues. Looked up from germline, CDR1 is MDHEN and CDR2 is SYDVKM. V was pared by 9 bases and J by 10 bases, with 13 bases between. The CDR3 DNA reads TGTGCCAGTTTGGGGGGGAAGTCACCCCTCCACTTT. Its translation: CASLGGKSPLHF.

V gene TRBV28 combines with J gene TRBJ2-3; D gene unclear. V lost 5 bases and J 6 bases, leaving 15 bases between the germline ends. CDR1 is MDHEN, CDR2 SYDVKM, per germline. This CDR3 region has 14 residues. The CDR3 DNA is TGTGCCAGCAGTACCGACAAGGCCGCGGATACGCAGTATTTT. It translates to CASSTDKAADTQYF.

CDR3 nucleotides: TGTGCCAGCAGACGCGGGGGGAGGGCTGGAGATACGCAGTATTTT. Translated: CASRRGGRAGDTQYF. The genes are TRBV6-5 and TRBJ2-3; 8 nucleotides align to TRBD2. The CDR3 has 15 amino acids. CDR1 is MNHEY, CDR2 SVGAGI, per germline. Losses at the gene ends were 6 bases for V and 5 bases for J; bases not matched to a gene: 10.

This clone has only one observation. V gene TRBV19 combines with J gene TRBJ1-4, with a weak D call TRBD1 (5 bases). The CDR3 totals 14 residues. Trimming took 10 bases from V and 4 from J, leaving 16 bases between them. Germline assignment: CDR1 LNHDA and CDR2 SQIVND (reference sequence). The CDR3 nucleotides read TGTGCCACTCGAGCGGGGGTGGTTAATGAAAAACTGTTTTTT. Amino acid sequence: CATRAGVVNEKLFF.

This chain joins TRBV4-1 and TRBJ2-1; 9 positions agree with TRBD1. From germline, CDR1 is MGHRA and CDR2 YSYEKL. The CDR3 sequence is 16 residues long. The ends lost 1 base at V and 7 bases at J; junction bases unmatched: 8. The CDR3 here is CASSQGGTGPSNEQFF. The CDR3 coding sequence is TGCGCCAGCAGCCAAGGTGGGACAGGGCCCTCGAATGAGCAGTTCTTC.

V and J are TRBV20-1 and TRBJ2-3; 7 bases are shared with TRBD1. Trimming took 3 bases from V and 2 from J; bases not matched to a gene: 8. CDR3 length: 15 amino acids. Germline V gene sequence: CDR1 DFQATT, CDR2 SNEGSKA (reference sequence). The chain's CDR3 is CSASEGATLTDTQYF. The DNA for the CDR3 is TGCAGTGCTAGTGAGGGGGCCACACTCACAGATACGCAGTATTTT.

The chain uses TRBV5-1 and TRBJ1-3, with D tentatively TRBD1 (5 bases). V lost 9 bases and J 5 bases, leaving 18 bases between the germline ends. Looked up from germline, CDR1 is SGHRS and CDR2 is YFSETQ. The CDR3 spans 14 residues. The CDR3 here is CANTLVGERNTIYF. DNA for the CDR3: TGCGCCAACACCTTGGTAGGGGAACGAAACACCATATATTTT.

This clone was observed once. The V gene is TRBV19, the J gene TRBJ1-5; TRBD1 aligns across 9 bases. V lost 3 bases and J lost 0; bases outside the gene matches: 6. This CDR3 has 17 residues. The germline gives CDR1 LNHDA, CDR2 SQIVND (reference sequence). Here the CDR3 DNA reads TGTGCCAGTAGTATTAGGACAGGGGTTGGTAGCAATCAGCCCCAGCATTTT. Its protein product is CASSIRTGVGSNQPQHF.

J is TRBJ1-2 and V is TRBV5-1; TRBD1 matches 8 bases. This CDR3 has 16 residues. The trim removed 0 bases at V and 6 bases at J, leaving 10 bases unmatched. The germline V gene encodes CDR1 SGHRS and CDR2 YFSETQ. For the CDR3, the DNA is TGCGCCAGCAGCTTGGGGACAGGGACCGTTGGTAATGGCTACACCTTC. Amino acid sequence: CASSLGTGTVGNGYTF. The full variable domain, its missing parts supplied by reference TRBV5-1 and TRBJ1-2, is KAGVTQTPRYLIKTRGQQVTLSCSPISGHRSVSWYQQTPGQGLQFLFEYFSETQRNKGNFPGRFSGRQFSNSRSEMNVSTLELGDSALYLCASSLGTGTVGNGYTFGSGTRLTVV.

The J gene is TRBJ1-1, the V gene TRBV6-5, with no clear D. The germline V gene has CDR1 MNHEY and CDR2 SVGAGI. The CDR3 covers 13 residues. V lost 7 bases to trimming and J lost 6 bases, with 15 bases between them. The CDR3 DNA sequence: TGTGCCAGCACCCCAATCATCGGGTCTGAAGCTTTCTTT. It is translated as CASTPIIGSEAFF.

V and J are TRBV5-4 and TRBJ2-1; TRBD1 agrees at 8 bases. Unmatched junction bases numbered 8, after V lost 3 bases and J lost 3 bases. Germline-derived CDR1 and CDR2 are SGHNT and YYREEE (reference sequence). This CDR3 spans 16 amino acids. The CDR3 is CASSSTADRGYNEQFF. The CDR3 nucleotides read TGTGCCAGCAGCTCCACCGCCGACAGGGGCTACAATGAGCAGTTCTTC.

V and J are TRBV7-3 and TRBJ1-1; 7 positions match TRBD1. CDR3 length: 15 residues. V lost 4 bases to trimming and J lost 11 bases; unmatched junction nucleotides: 16. Per germline, CDR1 SGHTA and CDR2 FQGTGA. The CDR3 loop is CASSSDPDRESVAFF. CDR3 bases: TGTGCCAGCAGCTCAGACCCAGACAGGGAGAGTGTGGCTTTCTTT.

This chain connects TRBV4-1 to TRBJ2-5; 8 bases align to TRBD2. The CDR3 consists of 19 residues. Per germline, CDR1 MGHRA and CDR2 YSYEKL. Trimming at V came to 0 bases and at J to 0 bases, leaving 12 bases not matched to a gene. The CDR3 coding sequence is TGCGCCAGCAGCCAAGAGCCCGGGGGGGACACATGGTACCAAGAGACCCAGTACTTC. Protein: CASSQEPGGDTWYQETQYF.

J is TRBJ2-3 and V is TRBV3-1 (or the pseudogene TRBV3-2); no definite D call. Germline values: CDR1 LGHDT, CDR2 YNNKEL (reference sequence). The V gene lost 0 bases and the J gene lost 11 bases, with 9 bases spanning the gap. The CDR3 length is 12 residues. The CDR3 is CASSQEKRVQYF. The CDR3 DNA is TGTGCCAGCAGCCAAGAGAAACGGGTGCAGTATTTT.

This chain uses TRBV5-4 with TRBJ1-5; TRBD1 might be the D (6 bases). The germline V gene has CDR1 SGHNT and CDR2 YYREEE (reference sequence). Deletions cut 4 bases from V and 2 bases from J, with 13 bases between. The CDR3 extends over 15 amino acids. The CDR3 loop reads CASSLAPGGNQPQHF. The CDR3 bases are TGTGCCAGCAGCCTGGCCCCAGGGGGCAATCAGCCCCAGCATTTT.

J is TRBJ1-1 and V is TRBV5-1, with D tentatively TRBD1 (5 bases). Trimming removed 4 bases from V and 5 bases from J, with 15 bases in between. The CDR3 sequence is 14 residues long. Germline CDR1 is SGHRS and CDR2 is YFSETQ. CDR3 coding DNA: TGCGCCAGCAGCCCGCAGACAGCAGCAACTGAAGCTTTCTTT. Its translation: CASSPQTAATEAFF.

This CDR3 reads CASSRYPPGLAGGREQYF. Written as DNA, the CDR3 is TGTGCCAGCAGCCGATATCCTCCGGGACTAGCGGGGGGGCGGGAGCAGTACTTC. The chain carries TRBV3-1 (or the pseudogene TRBV3-2) and TRBJ2-7, with 16 bases matching TRBD2. V lost 4 bases to trimming and J lost 7 bases; unmatched junction nucleotides: 13. From germline, CDR1 is LGHDT and CDR2 YNNKEL (reference sequence). CDR3 length equals 18 residues.

The chain has TRBV7-3 and TRBJ2-7, with D perhaps TRBD1 (7 bases). There are 17 residues in the CDR3. Trimming stripped 1 base from V and 0 bases from J, with 16 bases between. Germline lookup yields CDR1 SGHTA and CDR2 FQGTGA. CDR3 bases: TGTGCCAGCAGCTTAATGGGAGGTGGGGACAGCTCCTACGAGCAGTACTTC. It encodes CASSLMGGGDSSYEQYF.

This chain links TRBV10-3 with TRBJ1-3; D call uncertain. V shed 2 bases and J shed 3 bases, with 11 bases lying between them. This CDR3 spans 15 amino acids. Germline CDR1 is ENHRY and CDR2 is SYGVKD. CDR3 in DNA: TGTGCCATCAGTGAGGCAGCGCCCCATGGAAACACCATATATTTT. As protein: CAISEAAPHGNTIYF.

The chain recombines TRBV7-6 with TRBJ2-3; no firm D call. The CDR3 loop spans 12 amino acids. Trimming took off 2 bases at V and 4 bases at J, with 4 bases between the two ends. Looked up from germline, CDR1 is SGHVS and CDR2 is FNYEAQ. The CDR3 bases are TGTGCCAGCAGCTTATTAGCAGATACGCAGTATTTT. Amino acids: CASSLLADTQYF. The variable domain in full, with the rest retrieved from reference TRBV7-6 and TRBJ2-3, is GAGVSQSPRYKVTKRGQDVALRCDPISGHVSLYWYRQALGQGPEFLTYFNYEAQQDKSGLPNDRFSAERPEGSISTLTIQRTEQRDSAMYRCASSLLADTQYFGPGTRLTVL.

This clone was seen only once. This rearrangement joins TRBV28 to TRBJ2-7; D possibly corresponds to TRBD1 (5 bases). This CDR3 region has 12 residues. Germline CDR1 is MDHEN and CDR2 is SYDVKM. V dropped 4 bases and J dropped 6 bases, with 10 bases sitting between them. In DNA, the CDR3 is TGTGCCAGCAGTTGGTGGGGCGGCGAGCAGTACTTC. This gives the protein CASSWWGGEQYF.